This entry lists 18 T cell receptor beta chains sequenced from one sample in a study of T-cell memory formation after mild COVID-19. TCRdb independently ran MiXCR on the 5' RACE reads; one entry per CDR3 protein. This table holds 400,000 to 500,000 distinct CDR3 sequences, approximately 20% found once. The sequencing input was PBMCs or a T cell subset sorted from them (not recorded which). The receptor source for this set is an adult woman who had mild COVID-19 (a few samples of this study predate the infection). Cell type and time point are not known.

The CDR3 region is CASSLGLAGAQSSYNEQFF. The CDR3, as DNA: TGTGCCAGCTCACTAGGACTAGCGGGTGCACAAAGCTCCTACAATGAGCAGTTCTTC. The chain recombines TRBV18 with TRBJ2-1, with 11 bases identical to TRBD2. The CDR3 is made up of 19 amino acids. Per the germline V gene, CDR1 is KGHSH and CDR2 is LQKENI. Trimming took 4 bases from V and 0 from J; bases not matched to a gene: 11.

This clonotype was found a few times. V usage is TRBV10-3 and J usage is TRBJ2-7; no clear D. From germline, CDR1 is ENHRY and CDR2 SYGVKD. V was trimmed by 2 bases and J by 0 bases, leaving 5 bases between them. The CDR3 contains 13 residues. CDR3 sequence (DNA): TGTGCCATCAGTGAGGTCAGCTCCTACGAGCAGTACTTC. Translation: CAISEVSSYEQYF.

The chain carries TRBV12-3 or TRBV12-4 and TRBJ2-1; 9 bases are shared with TRBD1. The CDR3 has 15 amino acids. With 6 bases clipped from V and 8 bases from J, the junction kept 11 bases outside the gene matches. The chain's CDR3 is CASSRDRAHPDEQFF. CDR3 sequence (DNA): TGTGCCAGCAGCCGGGACAGGGCCCATCCCGATGAGCAGTTCTTC.

A few counts support this clonotype. The V and J genes are TRBV9 and TRBJ2-7; 12 bases map to TRBD1. Unmatched junction bases numbered 10, after V lost 4 bases and J lost 5 bases. The CDR3 extends over 16 amino acids. The germline V gene has CDR1 SGDLS and CDR2 YYNGEE. This CDR3 reads CASSRSGTGGRNEQYF. The CDR3 nucleotides read TGTGCCAGCAGCCGCTCCGGGACAGGGGGCCGAAACGAGCAGTACTTC.

The chain carries TRBV11-2 and TRBJ2-1; 7 bases match TRBD1. Trimming cost V 2 bases and J 2 bases; bases outside gene matches: 3. The germline V gene encodes CDR1 SGHAT and CDR2 FQNNGV. The CDR3 length is 15 residues. The CDR3 DNA is TGTGCCAGCAGCTTAAACAGGGGCGCCTACAATGAGCAGTTCTTC. The encoded protein is CASSLNRGAYNEQFF.

The rearrangement joins TRBV5-5 to TRBJ1-2; D is possibly TRBD1 (6 bases). Per the germline V gene, CDR1 is SGHKS and CDR2 is YYEKEE (reference sequence). This CDR3 spans 14 amino acids. The V end lost 3 bases, the J end lost 8 bases, and 17 bases lay between the germline ends. As DNA, the CDR3 is TGTGCCAGCAGCTCCCGGTGGGGGGCAGACGGCTACACCTTC. Translated, it gives CASSSRWGADGYTF.

This clonotype occurred a few times. V gene TRBV29-1 combines with J gene TRBJ2-1, with TRBD2 matching 7 bases. Losses at the gene ends were 6 bases for V and 1 base for J; bases not matched to a gene: 6. Germline V gene sequence: CDR1 SQVTM, CDR2 ANQGSEA. The CDR3 has 14 amino acids. The CDR3 DNA is TGCAGCGTGGTCCTAGCGGCTTCCTACAATGAGCAGTTCTTC. Its protein is CSVVLAASYNEQFF.

This clonotype was seen a handful of times. The J gene is TRBJ2-2, the V gene TRBV2; D unresolved. Germline values: CDR1 SNHLY, CDR2 FYNNEI. The CDR3 totals 14 residues. Trimming left V 5 bases short and J 2 bases short, with 9 bases between. CDR3 region: CASSKGYNTGELFF. The CDR3 DNA reads as TGTGCCAGCAGTAAAGGGTACAACACCGGGGAGCTGTTTTTT.

The rearrangement links TRBV5-1 to TRBJ1-5; D is perhaps TRBD1 (5 bases). V gave up 4 bases and J gave up 4 bases, with 18 bases separating them. Germline V lookup: CDR1 SGHRS, CDR2 YFSETQ. The CDR3 has 16 residues. CDR3 coding DNA: TGCGCCAGCAGCCTAGGGACTCTCGACGGTAATCAGCCCCAGCATTTT. It codes for CASSLGTLDGNQPQHF.

This clonotype has only a few counts. The rearrangement links TRBV3-1 to TRBJ2-7; D tentatively reads TRBD1 or TRBD2 (5 bases each). The CDR3 sequence is 15 residues long. The V gene's germline CDR1 is LGHDT and CDR2 YNNKEL (reference sequence). V shed 4 bases and J shed 2 bases, with 15 bases lying between them. The DNA for the CDR3 is TGTGCCAGCAGCCCCTCCGGGACGGATCCCTACGAGCAGTACTTC. Protein product: CASSPSGTDPYEQYF.

In its sample, this clonotype was seen a few times. V is TRBV10-3 and J is TRBJ1-5; D is undetermined. V was clipped by 10 bases and J by 0 bases, with 10 bases between them. CDR1 and CDR2 from the germline V gene are ENHRY and SYGVKD. The CDR3 extends over 13 amino acids. For the CDR3, the DNA is TGTGCCACCCGGGCCCTTAGCAATCAGCCCCAGCATTTT. It codes for CATRALSNQPQHF.

This clonotype was seen a few times. This chain links TRBV5-1 with TRBJ1-4, with 7 bases fitting TRBD1. This CDR3 is built from 15 residues. Germline CDR1 reads SGHRS; CDR2 reads YFSETQ. Unmatched junction bases numbered 9, after V lost 2 bases and J lost 8 bases. The CDR3 coding sequence is TGCGCCAGCAGCTTAGGGGTGCAGGGGGGAGAAAAACTGTTTTTT. It specifies CASSLGVQGGEKLFF.

This clonotype was seen a handful of times. This rearrangement joins TRBV7-6 to TRBJ2-2, with TRBD1 matching over 8 bases. Trimming took 7 bases from V and 2 from J; bases not matched to a gene: 12. Looked up from germline, CDR1 is SGHVS and CDR2 is FNYEAQ. The CDR3 is 17 residues long. CDR3 DNA sequence: TGTGCCAGCAAACTTGTTCCAGGGGGCTATAACACCGGGGAGCTGTTTTTT. Its translation: CASKLVPGGYNTGELFF.

V gene TRBV12-3 or TRBV12-4 combines with J gene TRBJ2-1; TRBD2 matches 14 bases. The CDR3 loop spans 19 amino acids. V shed 7 bases and J 0 bases; nucleotides not matched to a gene: 11. The CDR3 DNA reads TGTGCCAGCACCACCGGGACTAGCGGGGGCTTCAGCTCCTACAATGAGCAGTTCTTC. It codes for CASTTGTSGGFSSYNEQFF.

This chain uses TRBV6-2 or TRBV6-3 with TRBJ1-1, with 7 bases aligning to TRBD1. V was pared by 6 bases and J by 1 base, with 11 bases of the junction left unmatched. This CDR3 has 16 residues. In germline, CDR1 is MNHEY, CDR2 SVGEGT. The CDR3 nucleotides are TGTGCCAGCAGGCCGCGGGACAGACCGAGGAACACTGAAGCTTTCTTT. It codes for CASRPRDRPRNTEAFF.

The gene calls are TRBV7-9 and TRBJ1-4, with D possibly being TRBD1 (5 bases). There are 15 residues in the CDR3. Germline values: CDR1 SEHNR, CDR2 FQNEAQ (reference sequence). Between the trimmed V and J ends, which lost 3 bases and 5 bases, there was a span of 13 bases. The chain's CDR3 is CASSFPARVNEKLFF. The DNA for the CDR3 is TGTGCCAGCAGCTTTCCGGCCAGGGTCAATGAAAAACTGTTTTTT. The variable domain in full, completed from reference TRBV7-9 and TRBJ1-4, reads DTGVSQNPRHKITKRGQNVTFRCDPISEHNRLYWYRQTLGQGPEFLTYFQNEAQLEKSRLLSDRFSAERPKGSFSTLEIQRTEQGDSAMYLCASSFPARVNEKLFFGSGTQLSVL.

V is TRBV7-8 and J is TRBJ2-3; TRBD2 agrees at 8 bases. The V and J ends lost 1 base and 7 bases, in that order; junction bases with no gene match: 7. The germline CDR1 and CDR2 sequences are SGHVS and FQNEAQ. The CDR3 has 15 residues. CDR3: CASSLGLATQNTQYF. The CDR3 region has the DNA TGTGCCAGCAGCTTAGGACTAGCGACGCAAAATACGCAGTATTTT.

This rearrangement joins TRBV19 to TRBJ2-7; maybe TRBD1 (6 bases). This CDR3 is built from 17 residues. V was clipped by 5 bases and J by 0 bases, with 20 bases between them. Germline CDR1 is LNHDA and CDR2 is SQIVND (reference sequence). The CDR3 nucleotides are TGTGCCAGTAGTGAACGGCCTTACAGGGTTTCCTCCTACGAGCAGTACTTC. Protein: CASSERPYRVSSYEQYF. Drawing the rest from reference TRBV19 and TRBJ2-7, the complete variable domain is DGGITQSPKYLFRKEGQNVTLSCEQNLNHDAMYWYRQDPGQGLRLIYYSQIVNDFQKGDIAEGYSVSREKKESFPLTVTSAQKNPTAFYLCASSERPYRVSSYEQYFGPGTRLTVT.